This T cell receptor beta chain was identified during a study of T cells after yellow fever vaccination. Study-level points and caveats: In FACS-sorted repertoires, abundant clonotypes from the bulk population could appear as contaminants. Few clonotypes appeared in both CD4 and CD8 compartments. Boosting was followed by the reappearance of most primary-vaccination clones (around 96% CD4, around 86% CD8). By day 5 rather than day 15, the secondary response had peaked, though it was weaker.

V shed 0 bases and J 4 bases; nucleotides not matched to a gene: 6. CDR1 SGHRS and CDR2 YFSETQ come from the germline V gene. This CDR3 spans 16 amino acids. Details on this clonotype: Its cognate antigen is unknown.

MiXCR, applied by TCRdb to the 5' RACE reads, yields one record per CDR3 protein. Counted here are about 350,000 distinct CDR3 sequences, roughly 11% occurring once; the ten biggest clones make up roughly 18%. This clonotype was sampled from a man aged 18 to 35 who received the YFV17D yellow fever vaccine. The V gene is TRBV5-1, the J gene TRBJ2-5; 10 nucleotides agree with TRBD2. The input for sequencing was PBMCs, taken on the day of the first yellow fever vaccination. The DNA for the CDR3 is TGCGCCAGCAGCTTGGCCCCGCTAGCGGGGGCAGAGACCCAGTACTTC. This codes for CASSLAPLAGAETQYF.